The following is a T cell receptor (beta chain) sequence with its context. These data originate in a study of technical replicates of blood from a few donors. The data were produced by immunoSEQ multiplex PCR, yet TCRdb's version contains in-frame clones alone and is incomplete. The sample has tens of thousands of clones; over 85% are singletons. Per germline, CDR1 GTSNPN and CDR2 SVGIG (reference sequence). This CDR3 has 14 amino acids. V dropped 8 bases and J dropped 3 bases, with 14 bases sitting between them. The source material was T cells isolated from PBMCs. The J gene is TRBJ2-6, the V gene TRBV30, with D possibly TRBD2 on 5 matching bases. This receptor was obtained from a human donor in good health. CDR3 region: CAGGREYGANVLTF. As DNA, the CDR3 is TGTGCCGGCGGGCGAGAGTATGGGGCCAACGTCCTGACTTTC.